This T cell receptor beta chain was obtained from a study of a mutant IDH1 vaccine in newly diagnosed glioma. Study overall: The sex distribution of treated patients was about 62% male and 37.5% female, with a mean age of around 40 years. Standard pretreatment was either radiotherapy, temozolomide, or, for most, radiochemotherapy with temozolomide.

The time point here: baseline, week 1 (first vaccination visit). Documented treatment: pre-vaccination baseline after standard-of-care therapy. TCRdb's table, derived via immunoSEQ multiplex PCR, lists solely in-frame clones and lacks some. The data hold nearly 50,000 clones, with 70% to 90% observed a single time. As for this clone: Its matching antigen is unknown.

The V end lost 5 bases, the J end lost 4 bases, and 13 bases lay between the germline ends. From germline, CDR1 is SGHRS and CDR2 YFSETQ. This CDR3 has 15 amino acids. Findings and limits, study-wide: Patients showed vaccine-induced immune responses at a rate of more than 80%. Changes in top peripheral clonotypes did not appear linked to pseudoprogression.

The origin of this receptor is a man aged 35 to 55 with glioma. This sequence joins TRBV5-1 and TRBJ2-6, with no clear D. The sequencing used PBMCs, collected from a glioma patient treated with radiotherapy, temozolomide or both. The CDR3 nucleotides read TGCGCCAGCAGATTCGGTCCGGCCGGGGCCAACGTCCTGACTTTC. Its protein product is CASRFGPAGANVLTF.